These 4 T cell receptor beta chains were all obtained from the same sample, sequenced in a study of lymphopenia after photon versus proton radiotherapy. TCRdb's copy holds only in-frame clones and misses some; the assay was immunoSEQ multiplex PCR. The sample records more than 25,000 clones, approximately 87% being singletons. The material sequenced was peripheral blood, taken from a patient treated with proton-based radiotherapy. The source is a woman between 55 and 75 years old with cholangiocarcinoma. Some clones in this sample may be carry-over from other donors' samples.

The V gene is TRBV5-6, the J gene TRBJ1-3; 8 positions match TRBD1. V shed 1 base and J 4 bases; nucleotides not matched to a gene: 10. This CDR3 comprises 17 residues. The germline V gene encodes CDR1 SGHDT and CDR2 YYEEEE. CDR3 sequence reads: CASSLYGTGTSGNTIYF. DNA for the CDR3: TGTGCCAGCAGCTTGTACGGGACAGGTACATCGGGAAACACCATATATTTT. The entire variable domain, with the rest obtained from reference TRBV5-6 and TRBJ1-3, is as follows: DAGVTQSPTHLIKTRGQQVTLRCSPKSGHDTVSWYQQALGQGPQFIFQYYEEEERQRGNFPDRFSGHQFPNYSSELNVNALLLGDSALYLCASSLYGTGTSGNTIYFGEGSWLTVV.

This chain's CDR3 is CASSLLQGLGNEKLFF. The CDR3 DNA reads as TGTGCCAGCAGCTTATTACAGGGTCTTGGTAATGAAAAACTGTTTTTT. The chain links TRBV5-6 to TRBJ1-4; D is possibly TRBD1 (6 bases). Per the germline V gene, CDR1 is SGHDT and CDR2 is YYEEEE. The CDR3 is made up of 16 amino acids. V lost 2 bases to trimming and J lost 4 bases, with 15 bases between them. The variable domain in full, completed from reference TRBV5-6 and TRBJ1-4, reads DAGVTQSPTHLIKTRGQQVTLRCSPKSGHDTVSWYQQALGQGPQFIFQYYEEEERQRGNFPDRFSGHQFPNYSSELNVNALLLGDSALYLCASSLLQGLGNEKLFFGSGTQLSVL.

CDR3 sequence (DNA): TGCAGCGTTGACCGCTCGTTGGGGGCGGGTACGCAGTATTTT. Translated: CSVDRSLGAGTQYF. This rearrangement joins TRBV29-1 to TRBJ2-3; tentatively, D is TRBD1 (6 bases). The CDR3 covers 14 residues. V lost 3 bases and J 8 bases, leaving 18 bases between the germline ends. Looked up from germline, CDR1 is SQVTM and CDR2 is ANQGSEA.

This sequence joins TRBV5-5 and TRBJ1-4, with 7 bases aligning to TRBD1. J lost 4 bases, V lost 3 bases, and 3 bases had no gene match. The germline gives CDR1 SGHKS, CDR2 YYEKEE (reference sequence). The CDR3 runs 14 residues. The CDR3 here is CASSWDSLNEKLFF. CDR3 bases: TGTGCCAGCAGCTGGGACAGCCTTAATGAAAAACTGTTTTTT.